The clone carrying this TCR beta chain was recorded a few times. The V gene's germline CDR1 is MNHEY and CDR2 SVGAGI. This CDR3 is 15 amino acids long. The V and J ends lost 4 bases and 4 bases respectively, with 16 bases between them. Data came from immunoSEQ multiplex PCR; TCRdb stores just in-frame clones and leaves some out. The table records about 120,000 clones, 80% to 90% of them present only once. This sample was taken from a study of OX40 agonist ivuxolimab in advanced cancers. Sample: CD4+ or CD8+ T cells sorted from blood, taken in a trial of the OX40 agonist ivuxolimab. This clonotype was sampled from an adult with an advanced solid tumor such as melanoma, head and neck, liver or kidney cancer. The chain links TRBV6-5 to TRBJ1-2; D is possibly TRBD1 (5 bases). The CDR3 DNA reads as TGTGCCAGCAGTTCCCCCCAACAGGCGGGCTATGGCTACACCTTC. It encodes CASSSPQQAGYGYTF.